This is a list of T cell receptor beta chains from one sample in a study of T cell changes during pregnancy in multiple sclerosis. The protocol was immunoSEQ multiplex PCR, while the TCRdb copy is restricted to in-frame clones and leaves out a portion. The profile covers 55,000 to 80,000 clones, with about nine tenths appearing a single time and 9% to 9.5% taken by the ten largest. This sample comprised peripheral blood, obtained after pregnancy. These receptors originate from a female donor in good health, enrolled as a control in a pregnancy study. Both conserved end residues are part of each CDR3. Fields, in order: J gene, D gene, clone size, V gene, CDR3 protein, CDR3 DNA. D genes are given only for firm matches. Clone sizes are given selectively: once, few, many, or a class where the clone is expanded.

>TRBJ1-2|NA|NA|TRBV7-2
CASSLAMTANYGYTF
TGTGCCAGCAGCTTAGCTATGACAGCTAACTATGGCTACACCTTC
>TRBJ2-7|NA|NA|TRBV5-6
CASSYKGSGWYEQYF
TGTGCCAGCAGCTATAAGGGGTCAGGGTGGTACGAGCAGTACTTC
>TRBJ1-1|NA|NA|TRBV18
CASSPPGDTEAFF
TGTGCCAGCTCACCTCCGGGGGACACTGAAGCTTTCTTT
>TRBJ2-1|TRBD2|NA|TRBV10-3
CAISRGLAGASSYNEQFF
TGTGCCATCAGCCGGGGACTAGCGGGCGCTAGCTCCTACAATGAGCAGTTCTTC
>TRBJ2-3|TRBD1|NA|TRBV6-6
CAIKPGQVSTDTQYF
TGTGCCATCAAACCGGGACAGGTTAGCACAGATACGCAGTATTTT
>TRBJ1-2|NA|NA|TRBV10-3
CAISESVWAGGYTF
TGTGCCATCAGTGAGTCGGTATGGGCTGGTGGCTACACCTTC
>TRBJ1-2|TRBD1|NA|TRBV6-1
CASSQGAGYGYTF
TGTGCCAGCAGTCAGGGGGCAGGTTATGGCTACACCTTC
>TRBJ2-1|TRBD2|NA|TRBV11-3
CASSLLAGGSSYNEQFF
TGTGCCAGCAGCCTACTAGCGGGGGGAAGCTCCTACAATGAGCAGTTCTTC
>TRBJ1-5|NA|NA|TRBV5-6
CASSSGTPSNQPQHF
TGTGCCAGCAGCTCCGGGACACCAAGCAATCAGCCCCAGCATTTT
>TRBJ1-5|NA|NA|TRBV12-5
CASGQMSPGHSNQPQHF
TGTGCTAGTGGTCAAATGTCGCCGGGACATAGCAATCAGCCCCAGCATTTT
>TRBJ2-2|NA|NA|TRBV5-4
CASSPNGGAVTGELFF
TGTGCCAGCAGCCCGAACGGGGGAGCAGTCACCGGGGAGCTGTTTTTT
>TRBJ1-1|NA|few|TRBV11-3
CASSLVPGPNTEAFF
TGTGCCAGCAGCTTAGTCCCAGGGCCGAACACTGAAGCTTTCTTT
>TRBJ1-2|NA|NA|TRBV21-1
CASSKPIGTAAYGYTF
TGTGCCAGCAGCAAACCTATAGGGACAGCTGCCTATGGCTACACCTTC
>TRBJ2-7|NA|NA|TRBV6-6
CASSPLSEQYF
TGTGCCAGCAGCCCCCTAAGCGAGCAGTACTTC
>TRBJ2-7|TRBD1|NA|TRBV29-1
CSVVGDRGKNEQYF
TGCAGCGTTGTGGGGGACAGGGGGAAGAACGAGCAGTACTTC
>TRBJ1-6|TRBD1|NA|TRBV15
CATSSGTANNSPLHF
TGTGCCACCAGCAGCGGGACAGCAAATAATTCACCCCTCCACTTT
>TRBJ2-7|NA|NA|TRBV9
CASSPGLAFYEQYF
TGTGCCAGCAGCCCGGGGCTAGCGTTCTACGAGCAGTACTTC
>TRBJ2-7|TRBD2|few|TRBV7-9
CASSDGTSASYEQYF
TGTGCCAGCAGCGACGGGACTAGCGCTAGCTACGAGCAGTACTTC
>TRBJ1-2|TRBD1|NA|TRBV6-4
CASSETGGNYGYTF
TGTGCCAGCAGCGAGACAGGGGGTAACTATGGCTACACCTTC
>TRBJ2-7|NA|NA|TRBV7-2
CASSISAQNSYEQYF
TGTGCCAGCAGCATCAGCGCGCAGAACTCCTACGAGCAGTACTTC
>TRBJ2-2|NA|NA|TRBV19
CASSTEGDLTGELFF
TGTGCCAGTAGTACTGAGGGGGACCTCACCGGGGAGCTGTTTTTT
>TRBJ2-1|NA|NA|TRBV7-8
CASSPPGEQFF
TGTGCCAGCAGCCCCCCGGGAGAGCAGTTCTTC
>TRBJ1-2|NA|NA|TRBV4-3
CASSQIGGNGYTF
TGCGCCAGCAGCCAAATCGGGGGTAACGGCTACACCTTC
>TRBJ2-5|NA|NA|TRBV18
CASSPITGQETQYF
TGTGCCAGCTCACCGATAACAGGGCAAGAGACCCAGTACTTC
>TRBJ2-5|TRBD2|NA|TRBV4-1
CASSRSGGAGQETQYF
TGCGCCAGCAGCCGTAGCGGGGGGGCCGGGCAAGAGACCCAGTACTTC
>TRBJ2-1|NA|NA|TRBV7-9
CASSSGRNSYNEQFF
TGTGCCAGCAGCTCCGGGAGAAACTCCTACAATGAGCAGTTCTTC
>TRBJ2-2|NA|NA|TRBV9
CASSVKTGLAHLNTGELFF
TGTGCCAGCAGCGTTAAGACAGGTCTTGCTCACCTGAACACCGGGGAGCTGTTTTTT
>TRBJ2-7|TRBD2|NA|TRBV11-2
CASSWGLAGDRNF
TGTGCCAGCAGCTGGGGACTAGCGGGGGACCGCAACTTC
>TRBJ2-7|NA|NA|TRBV15
CATSRDGSRGRYEQYF
TGTGCCACCAGCAGAGATGGTAGTCGGGGTCGGTACGAGCAGTACTTC
>TRBJ2-7|NA|NA|TRBV19
CASSTPGEVSYEQYF
TGTGCCAGTAGTACGCCGGGGGAGGTGTCCTACGAGCAGTACTTC
>TRBJ1-1|TRBD1|NA|TRBV7-8
CASSLPGDSMNTEAFF
TGTGCCAGCAGCTTACCCGGGGACAGCATGAACACTGAAGCTTTCTTT
>TRBJ1-5|NA|NA|TRBV7-2
CASSLERRGSRSPQHF
TGTGCCAGCAGCTTAGAGCGGCGCGGGTCTAGGAGTCCCCAGCATTTT
>TRBJ1-5|NA|NA|TRBV27
CASSLGGGVNQPQHF
TGTGCCAGCAGTTTGGGCGGGGGCGTGAACCAGCCCCAGCATTTT
>TRBJ2-7|TRBD1|NA|TRBV27
CASSSDRGSYEQYF
TGTGCCAGCAGTTCGGACAGGGGTTCCTACGAGCAGTACTTC
>TRBJ1-5|NA|NA|TRBV6-1
CASSEFRGNWQPQHF
TGTGCCAGCAGTGAATTTAGGGGAAATTGGCAGCCCCAGCATTTT
>TRBJ1-4|TRBD1|once|TRBV2
CASSEEGQLPSRFF
TGTGCCAGCAGTGAGGAGGGACAGCTCCCTAGTAGGTTTTTT
>TRBJ1-1|NA|once|TRBV6-1
CASSELEGLSEAFF
TGTGCCAGCAGTGAACTCGAGGGCTTGTCTGAAGCTTTCTTT
>TRBJ2-3|NA|NA|TRBV7-9
CASSSSFGQRTDTQYF
TGTGCCAGCAGCTCATCCTTTGGACAGCGCACAGATACGCAGTATTTT
>TRBJ1-1|NA|NA|TRBV5-6
CASSPGVRVTEAFF
TGTGCCAGCAGCCCCGGAGTCAGGGTCACTGAAGCTTTCTTT
>TRBJ1-2|NA|NA|TRBV27
CASSFREQGMQYGYTF
TGTGCCAGCAGTTTTAGGGAACAGGGTATGCAGTATGGCTACACCTTC
>TRBJ2-4|TRBD1|NA|TRBV7-2
CASSPSREQGALGNIQYF
TGTGCCAGCAGCCCCAGTAGGGAACAGGGGGCACTGGGGAACATTCAGTACTTC
>TRBJ1-2|TRBD1|NA|TRBV10-3
CAIRLGQQGGYTF
TGTGCCATCAGGCTGGGACAGCAAGGAGGCTACACCTTC
>TRBJ1-2|NA|NA|TRBV10-3
CAISGTDRRGYTF
TGTGCCATCAGTGGGACAGACCGTCGAGGCTACACCTTC
>TRBJ2-5|TRBD2|once|TRBV18
CASSPLAGDSETQYF
TGTGCCAGCTCCCCACTAGCGGGAGATTCGGAGACCCAGTACTTC
>TRBJ2-3|TRBD2|NA|TRBV5-1
CASSLGGGTDTQYF
TGCGCCAGCAGCCTCGGGGGGGGCACAGATACGCAGTATTTT
>TRBJ2-5|TRBD2|NA|TRBV30
CAWSAGGGPLETQYF
TGTGCCTGGAGTGCTGGCGGGGGGCCCCTAGAGACCCAGTACTTC
>TRBJ2-5|TRBD1|once|TRBV7-9
CASRRQGYQETQYF
TGTGCCAGCAGACGACAGGGGTACCAAGAGACCCAGTACTTC
>TRBJ2-1|NA|NA|TRBV30
CAWRSAGQQFF
TGTGCCTGGAGGTCAGCGGGTCAGCAGTTCTTC